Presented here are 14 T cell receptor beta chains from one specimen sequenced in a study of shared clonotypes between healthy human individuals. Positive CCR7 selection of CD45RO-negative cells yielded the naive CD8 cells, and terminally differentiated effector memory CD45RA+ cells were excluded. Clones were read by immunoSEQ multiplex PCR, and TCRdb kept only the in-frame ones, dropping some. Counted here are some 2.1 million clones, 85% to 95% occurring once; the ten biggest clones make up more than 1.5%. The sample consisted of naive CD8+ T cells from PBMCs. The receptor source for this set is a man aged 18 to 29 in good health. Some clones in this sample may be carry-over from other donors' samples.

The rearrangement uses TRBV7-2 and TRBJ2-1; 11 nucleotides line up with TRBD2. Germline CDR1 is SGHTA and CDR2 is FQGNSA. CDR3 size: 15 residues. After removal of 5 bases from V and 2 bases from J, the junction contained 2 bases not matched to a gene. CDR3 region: CASSQTSGAYNEQFF. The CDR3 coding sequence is TGTGCCAGCAGCCAGACTAGCGGGGCCTACAATGAGCAGTTCTTC. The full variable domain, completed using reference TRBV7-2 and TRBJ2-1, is GAGVSQSPSNKVTEKGKDVELRCDPISGHTALYWYRQSLGQGLEFLIYFQGNSAPDKSGLPSDRFSAERTGGSVSTLTIQRTQQEDSAVYLCASSQTSGAYNEQFFGPGTRLTVL.

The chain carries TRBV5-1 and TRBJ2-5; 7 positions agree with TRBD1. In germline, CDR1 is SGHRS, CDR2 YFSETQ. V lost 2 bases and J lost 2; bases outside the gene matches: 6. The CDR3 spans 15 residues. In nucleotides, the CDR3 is TGCGCCAGCAGCTTCGCAGGACAGGAGCAAGAGACCCAGTACTTC. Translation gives CASSFAGQEQETQYF.

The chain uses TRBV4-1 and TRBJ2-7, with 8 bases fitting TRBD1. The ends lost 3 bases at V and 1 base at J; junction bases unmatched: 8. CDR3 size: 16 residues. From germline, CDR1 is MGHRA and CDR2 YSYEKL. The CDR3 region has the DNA TGCGCCAGCAGCCACGTTGGACAGGGTCTGTCCTACGAGCAGTACTTC. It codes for CASSHVGQGLSYEQYF.

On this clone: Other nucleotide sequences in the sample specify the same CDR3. The CDR3 reads CAWSVGTANSPLHF. The CDR3 bases are TGTGCCTGGAGTGTCGGGACAGCCAATTCACCCCTCCACTTT. V gene TRBV30 combines with J gene TRBJ1-6; the match to TRBD1 covers 7 bases. This CDR3 region has 14 residues. Germline CDR1 and CDR2: GTSNPN and SVGIG (reference sequence). V shed 0 bases and J 7 bases; nucleotides not matched to a gene: 3.

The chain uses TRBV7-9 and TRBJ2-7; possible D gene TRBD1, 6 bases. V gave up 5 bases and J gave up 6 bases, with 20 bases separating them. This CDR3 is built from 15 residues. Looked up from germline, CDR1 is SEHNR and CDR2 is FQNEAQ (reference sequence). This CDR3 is CASSPATGISLEQYF. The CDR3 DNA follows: TGTGCCAGCAGCCCCGCCACAGGGATTTCTCTCGAGCAGTACTTC.

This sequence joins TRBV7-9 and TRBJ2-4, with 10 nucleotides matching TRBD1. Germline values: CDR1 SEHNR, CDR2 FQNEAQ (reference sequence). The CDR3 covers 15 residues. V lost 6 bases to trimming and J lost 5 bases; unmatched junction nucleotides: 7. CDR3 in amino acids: CASRPGTGEENIQYF. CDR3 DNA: TGTGCCAGCAGACCCGGGACAGGGGAAGAAAACATTCAGTACTTC.

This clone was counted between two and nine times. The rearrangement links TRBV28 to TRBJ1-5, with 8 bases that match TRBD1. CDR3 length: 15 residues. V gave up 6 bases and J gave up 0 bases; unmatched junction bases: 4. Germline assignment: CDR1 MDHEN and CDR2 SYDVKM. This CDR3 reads CASSLRGPSNQPQHF. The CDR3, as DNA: TGTGCCAGCAGCCTCAGGGGGCCTAGCAATCAGCCCCAGCATTTT.

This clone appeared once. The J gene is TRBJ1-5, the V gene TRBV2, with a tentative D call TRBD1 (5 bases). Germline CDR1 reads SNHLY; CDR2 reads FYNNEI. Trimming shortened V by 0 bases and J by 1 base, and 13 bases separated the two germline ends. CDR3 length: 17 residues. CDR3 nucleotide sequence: TGTGCCAGCAGTGAAGCCCCCAGGGTATTAAGCAATCAGCCCCAGCATTTT. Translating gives CASSEAPRVLSNQPQHF.

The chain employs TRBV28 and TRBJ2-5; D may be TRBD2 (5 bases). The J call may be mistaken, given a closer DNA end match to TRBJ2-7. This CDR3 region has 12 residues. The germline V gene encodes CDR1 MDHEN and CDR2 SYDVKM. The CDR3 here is CASSHPGNEQYF. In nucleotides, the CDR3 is TGTGCCAGCAGTCACCCCGGGAACGAGCAGTACTTC.

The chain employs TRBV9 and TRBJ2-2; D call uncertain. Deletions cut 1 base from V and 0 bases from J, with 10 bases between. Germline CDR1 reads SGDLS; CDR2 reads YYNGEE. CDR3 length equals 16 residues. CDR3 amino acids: CASSVIGRANTGELFF. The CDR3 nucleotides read TGTGCCAGCAGCGTAATAGGCAGAGCGAACACCGGGGAGCTGTTTTTT.

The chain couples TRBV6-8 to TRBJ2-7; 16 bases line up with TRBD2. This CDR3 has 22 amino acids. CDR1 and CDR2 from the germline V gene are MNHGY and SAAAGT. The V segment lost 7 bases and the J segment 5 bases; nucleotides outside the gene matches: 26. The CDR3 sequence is CASTYRVAGTSGRAGACDEQYF. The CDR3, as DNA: TGTGCCAGCACCTACAGGGTGGCCGGGACTAGCGGGAGGGCCGGGGCTTGCGACGAGCAGTACTTC.

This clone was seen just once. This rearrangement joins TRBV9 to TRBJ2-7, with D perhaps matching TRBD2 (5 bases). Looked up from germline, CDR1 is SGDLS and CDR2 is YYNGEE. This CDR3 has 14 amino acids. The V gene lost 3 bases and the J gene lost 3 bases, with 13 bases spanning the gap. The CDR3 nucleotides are TGTGCCAGCAGCGCCGACCCCCGGGACTACGAGCAGTACTTC. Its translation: CASSADPRDYEQYF.

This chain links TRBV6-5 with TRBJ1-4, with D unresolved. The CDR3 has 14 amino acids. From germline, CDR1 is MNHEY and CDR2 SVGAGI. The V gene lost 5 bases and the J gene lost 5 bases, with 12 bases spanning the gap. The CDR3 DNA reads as TGTGCCAGCAGTCCCCGTAGACCCAATGAAAAACTGTTTTTT. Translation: CASSPRRPNEKLFF.

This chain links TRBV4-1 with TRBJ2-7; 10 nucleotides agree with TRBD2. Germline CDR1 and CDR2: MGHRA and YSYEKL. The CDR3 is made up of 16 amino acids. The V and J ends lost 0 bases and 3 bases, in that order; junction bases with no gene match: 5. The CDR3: CASSQESGRAFYEQYF. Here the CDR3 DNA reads TGCGCCAGCAGCCAAGAAAGCGGGAGGGCCTTCTACGAGCAGTACTTC.